This T cell receptor beta chain derives from a study of T cell changes during pregnancy in multiple sclerosis. This clone turned up a few times. Germline values: CDR1 MGHRA, CDR2 YSYEKL. The CDR3 consists of 13 residues. V shed 3 bases and J 3 bases; nucleotides not matched to a gene: 2. Sequencing was performed with immunoSEQ multiplex PCR; in TCRdb, only in-frame clones are kept and a portion is missing. The sample contains some 74,000 clones, 92% of which appear only once. The receptor's source is a female donor with multiple sclerosis, enrolled in a pregnancy study. Sample: peripheral blood, taken before pregnancy. The V call is TRBV4-1, the J call TRBJ2-7; 7 bases line up with TRBD2. The CDR3 DNA reads TGCGCCAGCAGCCAGGGGACTATCTACGAGCAGTACTTC. Protein product: CASSQGTIYEQYF.